This T cell receptor beta chain appears in the sequencing data of a study of blood T cell repertoires in COVID-19. Across the whole study: Samples representing acute and convalescent COVID-19 were sourced from the United States, Italy and Spain. Nucleic acid was either cDNA or gDNA, and it came from T cells, B-cell-depleted T cells, or PBMCs.

Authors' data handling: Quantification of nucleated cells was approximated via reference gene primer amplification. Assay: immunoSEQ multiplex PCR; the TCRdb copy retains only in-frame clones and omits some. The DNA gave D and trimming, while V, J and clone size come from that table. The data hold some 200,000 clones, with about nine tenths observed a single time. Material: peripheral blood. The TCR comes from a woman aged 40-49 years with acute or convalescent COVID-19.

The CDR3 protein is CSVAGNTNQPQHF. CDR3 coding DNA: TGCAGCGTTGCGGGGAACACAAATCAGCCCCAGCATTTT. The J gene is TRBJ1-5, the V gene TRBV29-1, with no clear D. V gave up 4 bases and J gave up 4 bases, with 11 bases separating them. This CDR3 has 13 amino acids. Germline V lookup: CDR1 SQVTM, CDR2 ANQGSEA.